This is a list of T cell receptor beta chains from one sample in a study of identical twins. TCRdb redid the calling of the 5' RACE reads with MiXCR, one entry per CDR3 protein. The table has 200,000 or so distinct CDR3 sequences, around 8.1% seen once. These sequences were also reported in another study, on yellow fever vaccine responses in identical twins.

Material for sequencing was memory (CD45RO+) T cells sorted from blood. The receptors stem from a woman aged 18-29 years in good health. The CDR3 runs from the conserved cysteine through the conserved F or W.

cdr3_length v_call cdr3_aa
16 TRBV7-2 CASSLRGPSTYNEQFF
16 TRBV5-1 CASSQGTSGSTDTQYF
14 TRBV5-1 CASSSGDREETQYF
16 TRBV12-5 CASGTGTSGIYNEQFF
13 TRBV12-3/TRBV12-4 CASRVGGSGTQYF
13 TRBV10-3 CAIRGETNEKLFF
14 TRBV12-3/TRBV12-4 CASSWQTGNTEAFF
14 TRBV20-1 CSATLGLARSEQYF
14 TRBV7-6 CASSLGDIPYEQYF
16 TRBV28 CASSLDLAGTVETQYF
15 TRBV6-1 CASSSGRGSNNEQFF
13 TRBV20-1 CSARGDSEDTQYF
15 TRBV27 CASSLTGANNSPLHF
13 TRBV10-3 CAISGAETYEQYF
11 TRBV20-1 CSARGGRTEYF
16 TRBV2 CASSEQDRGSGNTIYF
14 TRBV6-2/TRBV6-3 CASSYWTGTDTQYF
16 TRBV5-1 CASSLGQGASNYGYTF
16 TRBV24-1 CATSDLSGSSTDTQYF
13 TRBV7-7 CASSYAITDTQYF
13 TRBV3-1 CASSQVPDNEQFF
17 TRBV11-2 CASSLDPGQGRFYEQYF
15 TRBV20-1 CSARNRAGAKNIQYF
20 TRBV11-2 CASSLVLASGRALIEETQYF
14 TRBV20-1 CSARVSHSSYEQYF
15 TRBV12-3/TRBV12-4 CASSTKRGGTDTQYF
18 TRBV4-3 CASSQDSPGDSYNSPLHF
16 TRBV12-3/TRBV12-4 CASSLRSAISNQPQHF
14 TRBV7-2 CASSFGTLNTEAFF
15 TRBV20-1 CSADPWDRDSYEQYF
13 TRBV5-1 CASSTQTGYGYTF
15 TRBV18 CASSRTGTRQETQYF
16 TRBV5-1 CASSLASSGDQETQYF
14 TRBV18 CASSPIQGYYEQYF
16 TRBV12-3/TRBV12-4 CASSYLTSGEIHEQYF
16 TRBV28 CASRPVQRGGTDTQYF
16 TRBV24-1 CATSDPRPGQDHEQYF
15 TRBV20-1 CSARVAGVGWGEQFF
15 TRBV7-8 CASSLYTGPYQPQHF
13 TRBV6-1 CASSVEETRGYTF
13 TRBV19 CASRRTSTDTQYF
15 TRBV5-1 CASSFEQGNTGELFF
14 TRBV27 CASSLSENNSPLHF
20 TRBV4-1 CASSQTYSGRAQFYEETQYF
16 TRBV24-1 CATTPSDRDNYNEQFF
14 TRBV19 CASTDRSENSPLHF
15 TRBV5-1 CASSFPGRRVDEQYF
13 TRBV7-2 CASSPGGTDTQYF
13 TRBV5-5 CASTQGRSDTQYF
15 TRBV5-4 CATQTSGSPTGELFF
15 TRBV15 CATSRETGAKNIQYF
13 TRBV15 CATSRAGAFTQYF
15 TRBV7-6 CASSLASGGSYEQYF